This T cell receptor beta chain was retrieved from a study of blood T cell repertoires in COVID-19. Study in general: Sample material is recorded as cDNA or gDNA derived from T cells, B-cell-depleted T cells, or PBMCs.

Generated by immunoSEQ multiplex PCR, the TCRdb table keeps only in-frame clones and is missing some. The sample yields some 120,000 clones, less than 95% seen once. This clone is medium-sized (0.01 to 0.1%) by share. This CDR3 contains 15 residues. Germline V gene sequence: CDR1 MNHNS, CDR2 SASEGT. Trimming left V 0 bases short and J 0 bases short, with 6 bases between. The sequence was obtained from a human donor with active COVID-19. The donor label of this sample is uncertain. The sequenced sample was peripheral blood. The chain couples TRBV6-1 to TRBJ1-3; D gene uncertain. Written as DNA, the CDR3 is TGTGCCAGCAGTGAAGCGGCGGGCTCTGGAAACACCATATATTTT. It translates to CASSEAAGSGNTIYF.